A single sample gave rise to the 32 T cell receptor beta chains below, sequenced in a study of shared clonotypes between healthy human individuals. Repertoires were generated with immunoSEQ multiplex PCR, while TCRdb's copy carries only in-frame clones and drops some. The repertoire holds approximately 92,000 clones, with 60% to 70% as singletons. The sequenced material came from memory CD8+ T cells sorted from blood. Subset in this sample: CD45RO+ cells pooled with CCR7-negative TemRA cells. Receptors were obtained from a man aged 30 to 45 in good health.

This chain uses TRBV7-3 with TRBJ2-3; D gene ambiguous. The V and J ends lost 0 bases and 8 bases respectively, with 12 bases between them. Per germline, CDR1 SGHTA and CDR2 FQGTGA. This CDR3 is 14 amino acids long. The CDR3 nucleotides are TGTGCCAGCAGCTTAACGGGCGGAGTAGGTACGCAGTATTTT. Protein product: CASSLTGGVGTQYF.

The chain has TRBV21-1 and TRBJ2-7; the D call in the table, TRBD1, was not verified against the DNA. TRBV21-1 is given as a pseudogene. The CDR3 consists of 15 residues. CDR3 protein: CASSKVVDKSYEQYF. The CDR3 DNA follows: TGTGCCAGCAGCAAAGTAGTCGACAAGTCCTACGAGCAGTACTTC.

This clone was recorded once. The V and J genes are TRBV15 and TRBJ1-5; TRBD1 aligns across 7 bases. CDR1 is LNHNV and CDR2 is YYDKDF in the germline V gene (reference sequence). The CDR3 is 18 amino acids. Trimming removed 3 bases from V and 2 bases from J; junction bases left unmatched: 13. DNA of the CDR3: TGTGCCACCAGCAGGGGATCAAATACAGGGGAGGGCAATCAGCCCCAGCATTTT. As protein: CATSRGSNTGEGNQPQHF. The complete variable domain, with remaining parts taken from reference TRBV15 and TRBJ1-5, reads DAMVIQNPRYQVTQFGKPVTLSCSQTLNHNVMYWYQQKSSQAPKLLFHYYDKDFNNEADTPDNFQSRRPNTSFCFLDIRSPGLGDTAMYLCATSRGSNTGEGNQPQHFGDGTRLSIL.

This chain uses TRBV4-2 with TRBJ2-1, with D perhaps TRBD2 (6 bases). V dropped 2 bases and J dropped 5 bases, with 19 bases sitting between them. The germline V gene has CDR1 LGHNA and CDR2 YNFKEQ. The CDR3 runs to 17 residues. CDR3 DNA sequence: TGTGCCAGCAGCCAAAGGCGGTCGGGAGTCGTCCACAATGAGCAGTTCTTC. It is translated as CASSQRRSGVVHNEQFF.

V and J are TRBV6-1 and TRBJ2-7; D is perhaps TRBD1 (5 bases). The V end lost 7 bases, the J end lost 2 bases, and 12 bases lay between the germline ends. The CDR3 length is 13 residues. Per the germline V gene, CDR1 is MNHNS and CDR2 is SASEGT. The CDR3 reads CASTVGPTYEQYF. The CDR3 DNA is TGTGCCAGCACGGTGGGGCCGACCTACGAGCAGTACTTC.

This chain links TRBV4-1 with TRBJ2-7; 7 positions match TRBD1. This CDR3 has 16 residues. J lost 3 bases, V lost 1 base, and 9 bases had no gene match. From germline, CDR1 is MGHRA and CDR2 YSYEKL. CDR3 protein: CASSQATPGQSYEQYF. The CDR3 region has the DNA TGCGCCAGCAGCCAAGCCACGCCGGGACAGAGCTACGAGCAGTACTTC.

This rearrangement joins TRBV6-5 to TRBJ2-1, with D tentatively TRBD2 (7 bases). The CDR3 is 16 residues long. CDR1 MNHEY and CDR2 SVGAGI come from the germline V gene. V was trimmed by 0 bases and J by 3 bases, leaving 12 bases between them. In DNA, the CDR3 is TGTGCCAGCAGTTACTCGAGGGAGGGACACTACAATGAGCAGTTCTTC. Protein: CASSYSREGHYNEQFF.

This clone was seen only once. The chain links TRBV7-9 to TRBJ2-3, with D unclear. The germline V gene encodes CDR1 SEHNR and CDR2 FQNEAQ (reference sequence). The CDR3 loop spans 12 amino acids. The V and J ends lost 5 bases and 1 base respectively, with 4 bases between them. The CDR3 sequence: CASSPGTDTQYF. The CDR3 DNA reads TGTGCCAGCAGCCCAGGCACAGATACGCAGTATTTT. The full variable domain, rest sourced from reference TRBV7-9 and TRBJ2-3, is DTGVSQNPRHKITKRGQNVTFRCDPISEHNRLYWYRQTLGQGPEFLTYFQNEAQLEKSRLLSDRFSAERPKGSFSTLEIQRTEQGDSAMYLCASSPGTDTQYFGPGTRLTVL.

The V gene is TRBV25-1, the J gene TRBJ2-2; D is perhaps TRBD2 (5 bases). Per germline, CDR1 MGHDK and CDR2 SYGVNS. Trimming shortened V by 6 bases and J by 2 bases, and 13 bases separated the two germline ends. This CDR3 spans 15 amino acids. As DNA, the CDR3 is TGTGCCAGCAGCGATGGGAGAGGTAACACCGGGGAGCTGTTTTTT. Residues: CASSDGRGNTGELFF. Full variable domain (rest looked up from reference TRBV25-1 and TRBJ2-2): EADIYQTPRYLVIGTGKKITLECSQTMGHDKMYWYQQDPGMELHLIHYSYGVNSTEKGDLSSESTVSRIRTEHFPLTLESARPSHTSQYLCASSDGRGNTGELFFGEGSRLTVL.

A word on this clone: At the DNA level, this CDR3 is encoded by other sequences in the same sample as well. This rearrangement joins TRBV6-4 to TRBJ2-3; no reliable D call. V shed 0 bases and J shed 3 bases, with 10 bases lying between them. There are 15 residues in the CDR3. Germline CDR1 reads MRHNA; CDR2 reads SNTAGT. DNA of the CDR3: TGTGCCAGCAGTGACTCGAGTGGCGGTACAGATACGCAGTATTTT. Encoded protein: CASSDSSGGTDTQYF.

This clone was seen a few times. The rearrangement uses TRBV5-5 and TRBJ2-5, with D hard to call. The V end lost 4 bases, the J end lost 4 bases, and 14 bases lay between the germline ends. Germline V gives CDR1 SGHKS, CDR2 YYEKEE (reference sequence). The CDR3 extends over 14 amino acids. CDR3 region: CASSATVTRETQYF. The CDR3 bases are TGTGCCAGCAGCGCAACAGTTACGAGAGAGACCCAGTACTTC. The variable domain in full, with the rest retrieved from reference TRBV5-5 and TRBJ2-5, is DAGVTQSPTHLIKTRGQQVTLRCSPISGHKSVSWYQQVLGQGPQFIFQYYEKEERGRGNFPDRFSARQFPNYSSELNVNALLLGDSALYLCASSATVTRETQYFGPGTRLLVL.

The chain recombines TRBV7-8 with TRBJ1-5; D is possibly TRBD1 (6 bases). This CDR3 comprises 14 residues. Germline V gives CDR1 SGHVS, CDR2 FQNEAQ. V lost 6 bases to trimming and J lost 7 bases, with 16 bases between them. CDR3 DNA sequence: TGTGCCAGCAGGATAACAGGGCGGGGGCAGCCCCAGCATTTT. This encodes CASRITGRGQPQHF.

J is TRBJ2-5 and V is TRBV7-8, with D perhaps matching TRBD1 (5 bases). The V gene's germline CDR1 is SGHVS and CDR2 FQNEAQ. V was clipped by 1 base and J by 4 bases, with 13 bases between them. The CDR3 is made up of 15 amino acids. Here the CDR3 DNA reads TGTGCCAGCAGCTTAGACACAGGAAATAGAGAGACCCAGTACTTC. Encoded protein: CASSLDTGNRETQYF.

V is TRBV6-5 and J is TRBJ2-3; D gene ambiguous. V was cut by 5 bases and J by 6 bases, with 9 bases left in between. Germline assignment: CDR1 MNHEY and CDR2 SVGAGI. The CDR3 contains 12 residues. CDR3 nucleotides: TGTGCCAGCAGTGAATTCGGCGATACGCAGTATTTT. This codes for CASSEFGDTQYF.

The chain couples TRBV7-2 to TRBJ1-2, with D perhaps TRBD1 (5 bases). This CDR3 contains 14 residues. Germline CDR1 reads SGHTA; CDR2 reads FQGNSA. V was pared by 1 base and J by 5 bases, with 11 bases between. CDR3 in amino acids: CASSLGREGYGYTF. The CDR3 coding sequence is TGTGCCAGCAGCTTAGGCCGGGAGGGGTATGGCTACACCTTC.

J is TRBJ1-1 and V is TRBV9, with TRBD1 identical over 7 bases. CDR3 size: 18 residues. Per the germline V gene, CDR1 is SGDLS and CDR2 is YYNGEE. The trim removed 4 bases at V and 3 bases at J, leaving 18 bases unmatched. As DNA, the CDR3 is TGTGCCAGCAGCCCTAGATTAGACAGGGTTAGGAAGGACACTGAAGCTTTCTTT. This sequence encodes CASSPRLDRVRKDTEAFF.

CDR3 residues: CASTRRGAGMGEQYF. DNA for the CDR3: TGTGCCAGCACCCGGAGGGGGGCAGGGATGGGCGAGCAGTACTTC. The chain recombines TRBV5-6 with TRBJ2-7; D tentatively fits TRBD1 or TRBD2 (6 bases each). CDR1 and CDR2 from the germline V gene are SGHDT and YYEEEE. The CDR3 spans 15 residues. Trimming cost V 6 bases and J 6 bases, with 22 bases left between them.

The chain uses TRBV2 and TRBJ2-2; TRBD1 aligns across 10 bases. Germline CDR1 SNHLY, CDR2 FYNNEI. This CDR3 is 16 amino acids long. With V trimmed by 6 bases and J by 2 bases, 6 bases remained unmatched. The CDR3 bases are TGTGCCAGCAGGACAGGGGGCCTTACTAACACCGGGGAGCTGTTTTTT. Translated, it gives CASRTGGLTNTGELFF.

The V and J genes are TRBV5-4 and TRBJ2-3, with D uncertain. This CDR3 contains 13 residues. Germline CDR1 is SGHNT and CDR2 is YYREEE (reference sequence). With 2 bases removed from V and 3 bases from J, the gap between germline ends came to 7 bases. In nucleotides, the CDR3 is TGTGCCAGCAGCTTACATCTAACAGATACGCAGTATTTT. Protein sequence: CASSLHLTDTQYF.

The rearrangement links TRBV6-5 to TRBJ1-1, with unresolved D. Trimming shortened V by 2 bases and J by 4 bases, and 8 bases separated the two germline ends. CDR1 and CDR2 from the germline V gene are MNHEY and SVGAGI. The CDR3 contains 13 residues. The CDR3 DNA reads as TGTGCCAGCAGTTACACTTCGGGCACTGAAGCTTTCTTT. Its protein product is CASSYTSGTEAFF.

The J gene is TRBJ2-7, the V gene TRBV5-1; TRBD2 aligns across 7 bases. Germline assignment: CDR1 SGHRS and CDR2 YFSETQ. CDR3 length: 15 residues. V gave up 4 bases and J gave up 1 base; unmatched junction bases: 8. The CDR3 sequence: CASSLLAGASYEQYF. The DNA of the CDR3 is TGCGCCAGCAGCCTGCTTGCGGGAGCATCCTACGAGCAGTACTTC.

The chain recombines TRBV7-8 with TRBJ2-2; 7 nucleotides line up with TRBD2. The V gene's germline CDR1 is SGHVS and CDR2 FQNEAQ. The CDR3 sequence is 17 residues long. V gave up 3 bases and J gave up 2 bases; unmatched junction bases: 9. Written as DNA, the CDR3 is TGTGCCAGCAGCTTTCCCTCCCAGCGGGGTAACACCGGGGAGCTGTTTTTT. Protein sequence: CASSFPSQRGNTGELFF.

The rearrangement links TRBV4-1 to TRBJ2-7; 7 positions match TRBD2. The germline gives CDR1 MGHRA, CDR2 YSYEKL. This CDR3 contains 15 residues. The V and J ends lost 3 bases and 0 bases, in that order; junction bases with no gene match: 5. CDR3 DNA: TGCGCCAGCAGCCAGGAAAGGACTAGCTCCTACGAGCAGTACTTC. This encodes CASSQERTSSYEQYF.

V usage is TRBV10-3 and J usage is TRBJ2-5; D is perhaps TRBD2 (6 bases). The CDR3 runs 13 residues. Germline loops: CDR1 ENHRY, CDR2 SYGVKD. Trimming removed 5 bases from V and 4 bases from J, with 11 bases in between. This CDR3 is CAISSGSTETQYF. The CDR3 DNA is TGTGCCATCAGTTCCGGGAGTACAGAGACCCAGTACTTC.

This chain uses TRBV29-1 with TRBJ2-7; D may be TRBD1 or TRBD2 (5 bases each). CDR1 is SQVTM and CDR2 is ANQGSEA in the germline V gene. CDR3 size: 11 residues. V was pared by 7 bases and J by 4 bases, with 11 bases between. CDR3 sequence reads: CSAGTVYEQYF. DNA for the CDR3: TGCAGCGCTGGGACGGTGTACGAGCAGTACTTC.

The V gene is TRBV5-4, the J gene TRBJ1-2, with D uncertain. Germline CDR1 SGHNT, CDR2 YYREEE (reference sequence). V was cut by 4 bases and J by 7 bases, with 14 bases left in between. The CDR3 runs 13 residues. DNA for the CDR3: TGTGCCAGCAGCATTCGCTCTTCCCGTGGCTACACCTTC. This translates into CASSIRSSRGYTF. The full variable domain, its missing parts supplied by reference TRBV5-4 and TRBJ1-2, is ETGVTQSPTHLIKTRGQQVTLRCSSQSGHNTVSWYQQALGQGPQFIFQYYREEENGRGNFPPRFSGLQFPNYSSELNVNALELDDSALYLCASSIRSSRGYTFGSGTRLTVV.

This clone qualifies as medium-sized. The junction departs from the called germline gene at one end, perhaps through a read error. Distinct nucleotide sequences in the sample also encode this CDR3. The chain couples TRBV11-2 to TRBJ1-1; D gene uncertain. Germline V CDR1 and CDR2: SGHAT, FQNNGV. The CDR3 extends over 13 amino acids. CDR3 sequence (DNA): TGCGCCAGCAGCCCCCAACGGAACACTGAAGCTTTCTTT. Its protein product is CASSPQRNTEAFF.

The V gene is TRBV7-2, the J gene TRBJ2-5; TRBD1 or TRBD2 may be the D gene (5 bases each). The V end lost 10 bases, the J end lost 5 bases, and 20 bases lay between the germline ends. This CDR3 is 14 amino acids long. Germline V lookup: CDR1 SGHTA, CDR2 FQGNSA. CDR3 nucleotides: TGTGCCACCCAGTGGGGGAGCGTCGGCGAGACCCAGTACTTC. This sequence encodes CATQWGSVGETQYF. The whole variable domain, remainder taken from reference TRBV7-2 and TRBJ2-5, is GAGVSQSPSNKVTEKGKDVELRCDPISGHTALYWYRQSLGQGLEFLIYFQGNSAPDKSGLPSDRFSAERTGGSVSTLTIQRTQQEDSAVYLCATQWGSVGETQYFGPGTRLLVL.

This clone was picked up a small number of times. The J gene is TRBJ2-1, the V gene TRBV2; tentatively, D is TRBD2 (5 bases). Trimming removed 2 bases at V and 7 bases at J, with 9 bases between. The V gene's germline CDR1 is SNHLY and CDR2 FYNNEI. The CDR3 covers 13 residues. The CDR3 region has the DNA TGTGCCAGCAGTGAATGGACGGGAAATGAGCAGTTCTTC. Its protein product is CASSEWTGNEQFF.

The chain employs TRBV4-1 and TRBJ1-3; 8 bases are shared with TRBD1. There are 18 residues in the CDR3. With 0 bases clipped from V and 4 bases from J, the junction kept 11 bases outside the gene matches. CDR1 and CDR2 (germline): MGHRA, YSYEKL. The DNA for the CDR3 is TGCGCCAGCAGCCAAGATTCACCAGGTGCAGGGGGCGGAAACACCATATATTTT. This codes for CASSQDSPGAGGGNTIYF.

V and J are TRBV29-1 and TRBJ2-5, with D perhaps matching TRBD2 (6 bases). Trimming took off 3 bases at V and 0 bases at J, with 8 bases between the two ends. This CDR3 is built from 13 residues. Per the germline V gene, CDR1 is SQVTM and CDR2 is ANQGSEA. CDR3: CSVERGNQETQYF. The CDR3 DNA sequence: TGCAGCGTTGAGCGGGGAAACCAAGAGACCCAGTACTTC.

The chain links TRBV5-1 to TRBJ2-7; no reliable D call. This CDR3 has 13 amino acids. The V and J ends lost 4 bases and 4 bases respectively, with 12 bases between them. Germline CDR1 is SGHRS and CDR2 is YFSETQ. CDR3 nucleotides: TGCGCCAGCAGCCCCCCTGGCAGGTACGAGCAGTACTTC. Amino acids: CASSPPGRYEQYF.